Listed below are T cell receptor beta chains from one sample, sequenced in a study of T cell responses to AZD1222 COVID-19 vaccine. Data came from immunoSEQ multiplex PCR; TCRdb stores just in-frame clones and leaves some out. Of approximately 110,000 clones in the sample, about 86% were seen once. This sample comprised peripheral blood, obtained on day 0 of AZD1222 vaccination. Receptors were obtained from an adult in good health. Both conserved end residues are part of each CDR3. The D gene is left open where the match is weak. Size tells how often a clone was seen (once, few, many) or the class of an expanded clone, and some rows leave it out.

.,.,TRBV2,TRBJ2-7,CASSMQVDPSYEQYF,TGTGCCAGCAGTATGCAGGTTGATCCTTCCTACGAGCAGTACTTC
few,.,TRBV19,TRBJ1-1,CASSRQDGPEAFF,TGTGCCAGTAGTAGACAGGATGGTCCTGAAGCTTTCTTT
few,.,TRBV7-2,TRBJ1-3,CASSRDISGNTIYF,TGTGCCAGCAGCCGGGACATCTCTGGAAACACCATATATTTT
once,TRBD1,TRBV6-5,TRBJ1-2,CASSYDRGPGYTF,TGTGCCAGCAGTTACGACAGGGGGCCCGGCTACACCTTC
.,TRBD1,TRBV7-9,TRBJ1-4,CASSFVGQGINEKLFF,TGTGCCAGCAGCTTCGTGGGACAGGGCATTAATGAAAAACTGTTTTTT
.,.,TRBV7-2,TRBJ2-7,CASSLTRYPQGEQYF,TGTGCCAGCAGCTTAACCCGGTACCCCCAGGGGGAGCAGTACTTC
.,.,TRBV7-7,TRBJ2-2,CASRPRSGGNTGELFF,TGTGCTAGCAGGCCCCGATCGGGTGGGAACACCGGGGAGCTGTTTTTT
few,TRBD1,TRBV6-2/TRBV6-3,TRBJ2-3,CASSYSGQGADTQYF,TGTGCCAGCAGTTACTCCGGACAGGGGGCAGATACGCAGTATTTT
once,.,TRBV18,TRBJ1-5,CASSPSNSNQPQHF,TGTGCCAGCTCACCTTCAAATAGCAATCAGCCCCAGCATTTT
.,.,TRBV6-5,TRBJ1-5,CASSYLGSNQPQHF,TGTGCCAGCAGTTACCTGGGGAGCAATCAGCCCCAGCATTTT
.,.,TRBV7-8,TRBJ1-1,CASSPLREGTEAFF,TGTGCCAGCAGCCCTCTCAGGGAGGGCACTGAAGCTTTCTTT
.,.,TRBV5-1,TRBJ2-1,CASTRASSSYNEQFF,TGCGCCAGCACCAGGGCCTCGAGCTCCTACAATGAGCAGTTCTTC
.,.,TRBV5-6,TRBJ2-3,CASSFGWDGFTDTQYF,TGTGCCAGCAGCTTTGGTTGGGACGGATTCACAGATACGCAGTATTTT
.,TRBD2,TRBV6-5,TRBJ2-3,CAIKAGDYTDTQYF,TGTGCCATCAAAGCGGGGGATTACACAGATACGCAGTATTTT
.,.,TRBV7-9,TRBJ1-2,CASSMDIYYGYTF,TGTGCCAGCAGCATGGATATTTACTATGGCTACACCTTC
many,.,TRBV9,TRBJ2-7,CASSVVPGPYEQYF,TGTGCCAGCAGCGTAGTTCCAGGCCCCTACGAGCAGTACTTC
.,.,TRBV23-1,TRBJ2-7,CASSQRARNYEQYF,TGCGCCAGCAGTCAGCGGGCACGAAACTACGAGCAGTACTTC
.,TRBD2,TRBV7-9,TRBJ2-7,CASSRGVYEQYF,TGTGCCAGCAGCCGGGGGGTCTACGAGCAGTACTTC
.,.,TRBV6-6,TRBJ1-2,CASSYQTDGTDYGYTF,TGTGCCAGCAGTTACCAGACAGATGGAACCGACTATGGCTACACCTTC
.,.,TRBV7-9,TRBJ1-2,CASSFGLYGYTF,TGTGCCAGCAGCTTTGGGCTCTATGGCTACACCTTC
.,TRBD2,TRBV3-1/TRBV3-2,TRBJ2-5,CASGREGEETQYF,TGTGCCAGCGGGCGGGAGGGAGAAGAGACCCAGTACTTC
few,.,TRBV6-5,TRBJ2-2,CASSLSTGELFF,TGTGCCAGCAGTTTGTCTACCGGGGAGCTGTTTTTT
.,.,TRBV27,TRBJ1-2,CASSLGGRYGYTF,TGTGCCAGCAGTCTGGGGGGGAGGTATGGCTACACCTTC
.,TRBD1,TRBV6-5,TRBJ1-4,CASSTGVGNEKLFF,TGTGCCAGCAGCACAGGGGTGGGTAATGAAAAACTGTTTTTT
.,.,TRBV24-1,TRBJ1-2,CATSTNYGYTF,TGTGCCACCAGTACGAACTATGGCTACACCTTC
.,TRBD1,TRBV6-5,TRBJ1-2,CASSFDRGRGYTF,TGTGCCAGCAGTTTTGACAGGGGGCGAGGCTACACCTTC
once,TRBD1,TRBV18,TRBJ2-1,CASSPRDRGNNEQFF,TGTGCCAGCTCACCACGGGACAGGGGGAACAATGAGCAGTTCTTC